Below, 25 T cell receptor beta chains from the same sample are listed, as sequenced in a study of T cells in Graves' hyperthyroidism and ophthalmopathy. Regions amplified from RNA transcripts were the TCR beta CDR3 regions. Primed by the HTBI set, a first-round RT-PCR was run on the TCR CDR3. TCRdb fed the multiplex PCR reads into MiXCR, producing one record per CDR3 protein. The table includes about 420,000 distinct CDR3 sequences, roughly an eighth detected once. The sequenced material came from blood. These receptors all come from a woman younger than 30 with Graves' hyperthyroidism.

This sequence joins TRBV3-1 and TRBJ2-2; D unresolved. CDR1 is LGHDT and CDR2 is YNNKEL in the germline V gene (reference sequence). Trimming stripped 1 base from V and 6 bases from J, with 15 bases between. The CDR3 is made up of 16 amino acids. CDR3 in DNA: TGTGCCAGCAGCCAAGGGGCCCCTGGCAGATCCGGGGAGCTGTTTTTT. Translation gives CASSQGAPGRSGELFF.

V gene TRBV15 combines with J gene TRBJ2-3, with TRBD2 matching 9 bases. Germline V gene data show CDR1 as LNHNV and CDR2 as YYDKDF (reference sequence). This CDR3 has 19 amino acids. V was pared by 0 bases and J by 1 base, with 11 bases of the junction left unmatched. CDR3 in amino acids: CATSRDPIREREGTDTQYF. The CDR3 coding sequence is TGTGCCACCAGCAGAGATCCCATCCGTGAGCGGGAGGGCACAGATACGCAGTATTTT.

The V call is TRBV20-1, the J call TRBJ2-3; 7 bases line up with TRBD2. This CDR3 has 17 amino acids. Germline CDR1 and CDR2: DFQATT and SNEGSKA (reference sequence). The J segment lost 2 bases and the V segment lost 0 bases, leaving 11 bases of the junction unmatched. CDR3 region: CSARDLWEGQNTDTQYF. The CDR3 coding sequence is TGCAGTGCTAGAGATCTCTGGGAGGGGCAGAACACAGATACGCAGTATTTT.

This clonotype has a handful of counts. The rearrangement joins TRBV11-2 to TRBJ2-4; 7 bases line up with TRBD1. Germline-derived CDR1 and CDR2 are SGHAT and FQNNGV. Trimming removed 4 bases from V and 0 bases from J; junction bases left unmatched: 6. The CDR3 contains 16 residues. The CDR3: CASSSGQTIAKNIQYF. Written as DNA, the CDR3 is TGTGCCAGCAGCTCGGGACAGACCATAGCCAAAAACATTCAGTACTTC.

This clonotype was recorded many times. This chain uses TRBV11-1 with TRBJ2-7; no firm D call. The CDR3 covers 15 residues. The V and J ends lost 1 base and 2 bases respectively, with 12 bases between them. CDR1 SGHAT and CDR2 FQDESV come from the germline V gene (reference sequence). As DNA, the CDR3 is TGTGCCAGCAGCTTAGACCGAGAAGGCGCCTACGAGCAGTACTTC. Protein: CASSLDREGAYEQYF.

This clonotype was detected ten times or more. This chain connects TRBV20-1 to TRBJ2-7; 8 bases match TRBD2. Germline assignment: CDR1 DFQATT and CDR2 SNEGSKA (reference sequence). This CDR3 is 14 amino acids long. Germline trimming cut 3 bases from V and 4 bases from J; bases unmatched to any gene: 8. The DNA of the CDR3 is TGCAGTGCTAGGGCGGGACTAGGGCTTTACGAGCAGTACTTC. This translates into CSARAGLGLYEQYF.

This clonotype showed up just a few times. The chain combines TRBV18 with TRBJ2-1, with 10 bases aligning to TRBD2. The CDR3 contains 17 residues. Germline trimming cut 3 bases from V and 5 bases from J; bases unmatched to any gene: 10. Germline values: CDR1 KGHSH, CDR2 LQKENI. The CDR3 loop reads CASSPGRLLAGHNEQFF. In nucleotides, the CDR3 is TGTGCCAGCTCACCTGGACGGTTACTAGCGGGGCACAATGAGCAGTTCTTC.

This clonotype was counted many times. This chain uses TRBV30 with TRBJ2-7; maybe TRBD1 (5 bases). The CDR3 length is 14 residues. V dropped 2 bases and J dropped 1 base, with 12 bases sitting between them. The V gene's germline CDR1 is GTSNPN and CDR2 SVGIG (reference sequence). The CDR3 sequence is CAWSQDTISYEQYF. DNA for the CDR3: TGTGCCTGGAGTCAGGACACAATTTCCTACGAGCAGTACTTC.

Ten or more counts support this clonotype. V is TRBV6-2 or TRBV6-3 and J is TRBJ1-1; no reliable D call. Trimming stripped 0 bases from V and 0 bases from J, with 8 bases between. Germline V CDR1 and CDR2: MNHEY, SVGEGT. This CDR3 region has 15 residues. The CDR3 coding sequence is TGTGCCAGCAGTTACTCCGGCAGCTTGAACACTGAAGCTTTCTTT. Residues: CASSYSGSLNTEAFF.

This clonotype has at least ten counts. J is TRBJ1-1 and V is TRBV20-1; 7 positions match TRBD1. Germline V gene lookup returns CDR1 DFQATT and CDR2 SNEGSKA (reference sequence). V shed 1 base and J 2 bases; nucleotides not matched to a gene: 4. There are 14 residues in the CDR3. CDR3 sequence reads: CSARVGQSNTEAFF. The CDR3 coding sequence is TGCAGTGCTAGAGTGGGACAGTCAAACACTGAAGCTTTCTTT.

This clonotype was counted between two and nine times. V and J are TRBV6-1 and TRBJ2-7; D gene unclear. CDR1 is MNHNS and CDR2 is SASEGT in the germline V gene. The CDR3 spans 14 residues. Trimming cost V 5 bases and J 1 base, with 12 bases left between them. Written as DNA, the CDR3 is TGTGCCAGCAGTATCGACTCCTTTTCCTACGAGCAGTACTTC. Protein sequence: CASSIDSFSYEQYF.

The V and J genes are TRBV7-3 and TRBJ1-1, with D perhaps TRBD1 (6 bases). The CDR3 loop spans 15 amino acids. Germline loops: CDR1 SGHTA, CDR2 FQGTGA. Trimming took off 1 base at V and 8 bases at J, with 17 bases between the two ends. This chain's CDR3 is CASSLNQGFPSEAFF. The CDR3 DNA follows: TGTGCCAGCAGCTTAAATCAGGGGTTTCCCTCAGAAGCTTTCTTT. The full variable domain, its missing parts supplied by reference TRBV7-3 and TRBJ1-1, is GAGVSQTPSNKVTEKGKYVELRCDPISGHTALYWYRQSLGQGPEFLIYFQGTGAADDSGLPNDRFFAVRPEGSVSTLKIQRTERGDSAVYLCASSLNQGFPSEAFFGQGTRLTVV.

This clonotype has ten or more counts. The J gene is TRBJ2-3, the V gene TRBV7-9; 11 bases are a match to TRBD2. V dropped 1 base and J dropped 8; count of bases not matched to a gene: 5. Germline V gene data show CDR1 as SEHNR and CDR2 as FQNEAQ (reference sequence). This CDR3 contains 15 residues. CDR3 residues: CASSLVAGGPSTQYF. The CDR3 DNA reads TGTGCCAGCAGCTTAGTAGCGGGAGGGCCGAGTACGCAGTATTTT.

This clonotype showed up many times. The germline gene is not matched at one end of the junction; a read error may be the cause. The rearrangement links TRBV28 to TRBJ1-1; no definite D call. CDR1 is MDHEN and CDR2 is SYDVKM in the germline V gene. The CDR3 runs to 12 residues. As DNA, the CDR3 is TGTGCCAGCAGGTTATGGAACACTGAAGCTTTCTTT. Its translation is CASRLWNTEAFF.

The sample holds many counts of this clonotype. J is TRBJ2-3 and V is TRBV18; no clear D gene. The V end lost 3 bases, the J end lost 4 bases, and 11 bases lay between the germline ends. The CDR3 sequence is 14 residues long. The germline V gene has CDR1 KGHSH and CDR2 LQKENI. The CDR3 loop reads CASSPNGRADTQYF. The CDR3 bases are TGTGCCAGCTCACCGAATGGTAGAGCAGATACGCAGTATTTT.

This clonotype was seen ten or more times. CDR3: CSARVASGKYTQYF. In DNA, the CDR3 is TGCAGTGCTAGAGTGGCTAGCGGGAAGTATACGCAGTATTTT. The chain joins TRBV20-1 to TRBJ2-3; 9 bases align to TRBD2. CDR3 size: 14 residues. Germline lookup yields CDR1 DFQATT and CDR2 SNEGSKA (reference sequence). After removal of 1 base from V and 7 bases from J, the junction contained 6 bases not matched to a gene.

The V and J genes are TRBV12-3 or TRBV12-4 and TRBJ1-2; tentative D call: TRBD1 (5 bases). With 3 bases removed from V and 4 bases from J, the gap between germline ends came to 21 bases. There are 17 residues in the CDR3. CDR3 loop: CASSFAGTDQIAYGYTF. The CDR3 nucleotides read TGTGCCAGCAGTTTCGCAGGGACCGACCAAATTGCCTATGGCTACACCTTC.

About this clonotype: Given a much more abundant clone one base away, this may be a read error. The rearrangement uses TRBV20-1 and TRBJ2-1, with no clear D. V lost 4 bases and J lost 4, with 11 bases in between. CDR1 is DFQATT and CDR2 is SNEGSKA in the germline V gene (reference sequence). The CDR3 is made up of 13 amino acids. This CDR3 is CSAKDLWYNEQFF. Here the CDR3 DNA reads TGCAGTGCTAAAGATTTGTGGTACAATGAGCAGTTCTTC.

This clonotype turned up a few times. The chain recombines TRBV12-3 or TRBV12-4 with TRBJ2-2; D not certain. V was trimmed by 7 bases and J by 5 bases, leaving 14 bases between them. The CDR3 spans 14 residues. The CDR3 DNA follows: TGTGCCAGCACCCCTGAAACGGTTACCGGGGAGCTGTTTTTT. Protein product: CASTPETVTGELFF.

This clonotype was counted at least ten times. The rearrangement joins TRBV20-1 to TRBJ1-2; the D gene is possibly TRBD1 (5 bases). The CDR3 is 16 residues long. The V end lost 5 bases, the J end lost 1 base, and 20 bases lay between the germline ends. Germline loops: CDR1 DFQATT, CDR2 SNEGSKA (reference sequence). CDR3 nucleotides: TGCAGTGCTTATCGCCCAAGGCAGGGCGTTAACTATGGCTACACCTTC. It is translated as CSAYRPRQGVNYGYTF.

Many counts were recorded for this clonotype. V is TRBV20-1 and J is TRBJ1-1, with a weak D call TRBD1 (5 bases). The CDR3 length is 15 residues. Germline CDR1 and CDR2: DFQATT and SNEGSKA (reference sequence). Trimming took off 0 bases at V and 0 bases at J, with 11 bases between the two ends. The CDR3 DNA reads TGCAGTGCTAGAGATCAGGGAGGAGTGAACACTGAAGCTTTCTTT. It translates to CSARDQGGVNTEAFF.

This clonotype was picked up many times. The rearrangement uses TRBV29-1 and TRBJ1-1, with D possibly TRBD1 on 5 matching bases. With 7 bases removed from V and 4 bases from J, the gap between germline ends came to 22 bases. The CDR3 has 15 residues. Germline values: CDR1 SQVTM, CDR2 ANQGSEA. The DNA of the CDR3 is TGCAGCGCCCGAGCCGACGCAGGGCTAGTCACTGAAGCTTTCTTT. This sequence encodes CSARADAGLVTEAFF.

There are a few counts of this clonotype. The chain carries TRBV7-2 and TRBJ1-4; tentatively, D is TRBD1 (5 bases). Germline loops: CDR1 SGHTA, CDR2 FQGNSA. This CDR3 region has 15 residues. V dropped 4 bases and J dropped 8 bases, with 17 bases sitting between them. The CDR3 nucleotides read TGTGCCAGCAGCTCGACATTTGGGGGGTGGGAAAAACTGTTTTTT. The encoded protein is CASSSTFGGWEKLFF. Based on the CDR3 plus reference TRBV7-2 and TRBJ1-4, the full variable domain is GAGVSQSPSNKVTEKGKDVELRCDPISGHTALYWYRQSLGQGLEFLIYFQGNSAPDKSGLPSDRFSAERTGGSVSTLTIQRTQQEDSAVYLCASSSTFGGWEKLFFGSGTQLSVL.

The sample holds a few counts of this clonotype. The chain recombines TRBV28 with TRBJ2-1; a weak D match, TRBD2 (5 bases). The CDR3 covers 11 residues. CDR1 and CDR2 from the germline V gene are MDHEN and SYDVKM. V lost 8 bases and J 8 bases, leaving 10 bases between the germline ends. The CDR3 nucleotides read TGTGCCAGCGTGTGGGGAGATGAGCAGTTCTTC. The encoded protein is CASVWGDEQFF.

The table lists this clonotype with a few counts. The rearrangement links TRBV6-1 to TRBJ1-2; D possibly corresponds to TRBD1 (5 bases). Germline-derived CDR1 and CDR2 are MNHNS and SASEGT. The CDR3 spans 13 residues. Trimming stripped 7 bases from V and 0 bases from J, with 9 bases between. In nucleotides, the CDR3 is TGTGCCAGCAAGGCAGGGCCTAACTATGGCTACACCTTC. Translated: CASKAGPNYGYTF.